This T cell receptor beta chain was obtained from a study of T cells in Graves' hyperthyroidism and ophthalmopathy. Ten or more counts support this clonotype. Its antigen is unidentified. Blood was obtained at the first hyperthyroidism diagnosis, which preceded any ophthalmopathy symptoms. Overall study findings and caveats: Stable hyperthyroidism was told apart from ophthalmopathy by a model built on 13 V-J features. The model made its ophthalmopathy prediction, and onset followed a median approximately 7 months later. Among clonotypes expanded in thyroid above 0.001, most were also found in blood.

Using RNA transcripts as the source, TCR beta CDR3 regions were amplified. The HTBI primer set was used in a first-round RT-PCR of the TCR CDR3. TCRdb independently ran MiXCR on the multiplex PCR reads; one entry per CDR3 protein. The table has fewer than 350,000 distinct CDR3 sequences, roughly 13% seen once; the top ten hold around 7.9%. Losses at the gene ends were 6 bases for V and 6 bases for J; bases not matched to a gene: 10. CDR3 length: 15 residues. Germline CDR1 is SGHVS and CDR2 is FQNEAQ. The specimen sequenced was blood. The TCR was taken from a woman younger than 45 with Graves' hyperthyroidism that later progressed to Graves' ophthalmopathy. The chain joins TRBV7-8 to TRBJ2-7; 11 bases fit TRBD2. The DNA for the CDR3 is TGTGCCAGCAGACCCGTTCTAGCGGGAGGCCCCGAGCAGTACTTC. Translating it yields CASRPVLAGGPEQYF. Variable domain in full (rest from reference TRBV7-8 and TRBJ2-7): GAGVSQSPRYKVAKRGQDVALRCDPISGHVSLFWYQQALGQGPEFLTYFQNEAQLDKSGLPSDRFFAERPEGSVSTLKIQRTQQEDSAVYLCASRPVLAGGPEQYFGPGTRLTVT.